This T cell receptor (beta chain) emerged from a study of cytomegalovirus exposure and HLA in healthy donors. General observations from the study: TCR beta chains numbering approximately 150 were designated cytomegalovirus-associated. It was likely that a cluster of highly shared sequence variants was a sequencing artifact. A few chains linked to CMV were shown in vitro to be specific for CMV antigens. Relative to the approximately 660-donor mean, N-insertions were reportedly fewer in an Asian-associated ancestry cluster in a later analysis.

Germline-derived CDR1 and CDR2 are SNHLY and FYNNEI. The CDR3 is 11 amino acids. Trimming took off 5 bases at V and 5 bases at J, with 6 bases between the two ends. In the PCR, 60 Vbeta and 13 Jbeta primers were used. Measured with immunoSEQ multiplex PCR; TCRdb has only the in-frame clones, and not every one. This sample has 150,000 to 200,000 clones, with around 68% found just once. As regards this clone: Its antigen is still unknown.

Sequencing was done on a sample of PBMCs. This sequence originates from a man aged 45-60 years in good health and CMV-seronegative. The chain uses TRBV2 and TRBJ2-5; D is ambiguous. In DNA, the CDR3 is TGTGCCAGCAGTCAGTATGAGACCCAGTACTTC. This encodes CASSQYETQYF.